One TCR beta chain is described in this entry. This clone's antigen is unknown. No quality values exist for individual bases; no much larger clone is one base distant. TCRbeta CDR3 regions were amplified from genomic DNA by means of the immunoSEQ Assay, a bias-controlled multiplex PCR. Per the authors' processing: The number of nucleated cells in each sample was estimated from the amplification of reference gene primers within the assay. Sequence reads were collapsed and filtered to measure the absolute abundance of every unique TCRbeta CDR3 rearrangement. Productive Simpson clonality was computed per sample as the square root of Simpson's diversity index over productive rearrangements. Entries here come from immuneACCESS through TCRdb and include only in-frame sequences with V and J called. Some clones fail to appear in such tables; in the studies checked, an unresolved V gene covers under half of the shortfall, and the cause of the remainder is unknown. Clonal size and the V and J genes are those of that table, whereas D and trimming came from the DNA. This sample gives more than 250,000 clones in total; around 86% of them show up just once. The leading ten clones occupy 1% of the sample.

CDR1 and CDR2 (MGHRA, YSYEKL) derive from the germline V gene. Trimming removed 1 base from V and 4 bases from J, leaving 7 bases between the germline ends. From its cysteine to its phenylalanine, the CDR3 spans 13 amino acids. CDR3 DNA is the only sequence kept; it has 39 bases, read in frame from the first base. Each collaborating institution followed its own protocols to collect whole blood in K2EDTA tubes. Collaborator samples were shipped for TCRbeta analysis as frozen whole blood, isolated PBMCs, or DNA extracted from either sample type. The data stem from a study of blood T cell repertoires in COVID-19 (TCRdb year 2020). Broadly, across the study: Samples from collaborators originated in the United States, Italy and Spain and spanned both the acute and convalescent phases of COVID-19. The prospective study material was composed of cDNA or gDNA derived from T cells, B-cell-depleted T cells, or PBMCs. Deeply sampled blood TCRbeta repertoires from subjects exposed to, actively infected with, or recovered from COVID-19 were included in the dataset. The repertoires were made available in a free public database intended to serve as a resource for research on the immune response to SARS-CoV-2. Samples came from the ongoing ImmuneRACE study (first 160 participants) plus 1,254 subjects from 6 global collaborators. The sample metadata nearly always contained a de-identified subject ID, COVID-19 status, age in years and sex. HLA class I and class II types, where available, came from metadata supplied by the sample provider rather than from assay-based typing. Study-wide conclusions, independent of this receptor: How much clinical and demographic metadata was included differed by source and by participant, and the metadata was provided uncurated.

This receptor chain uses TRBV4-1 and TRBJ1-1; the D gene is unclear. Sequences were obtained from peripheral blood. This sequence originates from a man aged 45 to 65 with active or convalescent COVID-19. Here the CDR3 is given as CASSQVTITEAFF. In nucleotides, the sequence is TGCGCCAGCAGCCAAGTGACAATCACTGAAGCTTTCTTT.